This TCR beta chain was captured by sequencing in a study of molecular identifiers for immune sequencing clone quantification. Libraries of bulk TCR were made by previously described methods (with listed TCR primers). TCRdb independently ran MiXCR on the PCR reads; one entry per CDR3 protein. Of more than 450,000 distinct CDR3 sequences listed, around 25% were seen once; the top ten hold under 0.8%. In its sample, this clonotype was seen a few times. Its antigen remains unidentified. Whole-study results and caveats: Clonotypes topping 20 RNA copies carried over 98% of effector molecules but under 1% of naive ones. Sizes of highly expanded clones could be underestimated through identical TCRs sharing a barcode. The study reportedly detected spiked Jurkat TCR RNA from one cell among about a million naive cells.

The V end lost 2 bases, the J end lost 5 bases, and 18 bases lay between the germline ends. This CDR3 is built from 17 residues. Germline loops: CDR1 SEHNR, CDR2 FQNEAQ (reference sequence). The material sequenced was naive CD8+ T cells from blood, with Jurkat cell RNA spiked in. The subset denotes: FACS-sorted CD8+CD4-CCR7+CD45RA+ naive T cells. The V call is TRBV7-9, the J call TRBJ1-4, with D perhaps TRBD1 (5 bases). The source of this sequence is a human donor in good health. Some libraries in this study had Jurkat cell RNA spiked in. CDR3 loop: CASSLNKQANPNEKLFF. The DNA of the CDR3 is TGTGCCAGCAGCTTAAATAAACAGGCGAATCCCAATGAAAAACTGTTTTTT.